The next 23 T cell receptor beta chains were all read from a single sample in a study of control samples from healthy donors and cancer patients. Measured with immunoSEQ multiplex PCR; TCRdb has only the in-frame clones, and not every one. Of fewer than 200,000 clones listed, around 93% are singletons. Sequences were obtained from blood. These receptors all stem from a young man in good health.

The genes are TRBV15 and TRBJ2-1; D is possibly TRBD1 or TRBD2 (5 bases each). The CDR3 runs 15 residues. Trimming shortened V by 0 bases and J by 5 bases, and 11 bases separated the two germline ends. Germline lookup yields CDR1 LNHNV and CDR2 YYDKDF (reference sequence). In DNA, the CDR3 is TGTGCCACCAGCAGAGATGGGACCTGGGACAATGAGCAGTTCTTC. Translation: CATSRDGTWDNEQFF.

The genes are TRBV5-1 and TRBJ2-7; 7 nucleotides line up with TRBD1. The CDR3 totals 15 residues. V gave up 4 bases and J gave up 7 bases; unmatched junction bases: 14. CDR1 and CDR2 (germline): SGHRS, YFSETQ. The CDR3 nucleotides are TGCGCCAGCAGCCGGGACAGTCAACAACTCCAGGAGCAGTACTTC. Its protein is CASSRDSQQLQEQYF.

The gene calls are TRBV29-1 and TRBJ2-5; the D gene is possibly TRBD2 (6 bases). The CDR3 sequence is 12 residues long. Germline V lookup: CDR1 SQVTM, CDR2 ANQGSEA. The CDR3 sequence is CTVWGGGETQYF. CDR3 nucleotide sequence: TGCACCGTCTGGGGAGGCGGAGAGACCCAGTACTTC. Full variable domain (remainder filled in from reference TRBV29-1 and TRBJ2-5): SAVISQKPSRDICQRGTSLTIQCQVDSQVTMMFWYRQQPGQSLTLIATANQGSEATYESGFVIDKFPISRPNLTFSTLTVSNMSPEDSSIYLCTVWGGGETQYFGPGTRLLVL.

The CDR3: CASRYLAGGAYEQYF. The CDR3 nucleotides read TGTGCCAGCAGGTACCTAGCGGGGGGCGCCTACGAGCAGTACTTC. V and J are TRBV6-2 or TRBV6-3 and TRBJ2-7; 11 bases align to TRBD2. CDR1 is MNHEY and CDR2 is SVGEGT in the germline V gene. Unmatched junction bases numbered 6, after V lost 6 bases and J lost 2 bases. This CDR3 has 15 amino acids.

The V gene is TRBV6-5, the J gene TRBJ2-3, with D perhaps TRBD1 (5 bases). The V end lost 4 bases, the J end lost 7 bases, and 12 bases lay between the germline ends. Germline V gene data show CDR1 as MNHEY and CDR2 as SVGAGI. This CDR3 region has 13 residues. The CDR3 loop is CASSSIQGNTQYF. Here the CDR3 DNA reads TGTGCCAGCAGTTCCATCCAGGGAAATACGCAGTATTTT.

The chain employs TRBV6-5 and TRBJ1-2; D gene uncertain. Trimming removed 7 bases at V and 1 base at J, with 13 bases between. Germline CDR1 is MNHEY and CDR2 is SVGAGI. The CDR3 is made up of 14 amino acids. CDR3 nucleotides: TGTGCCAGCACCTTCCTCGGACGTAACTATGGCTACACCTTC. Translated, it gives CASTFLGRNYGYTF.

Notes on this clone: Other nucleotide sequences in the sample specify the same CDR3. This sequence joins TRBV6-5 and TRBJ2-1; D perhaps matches TRBD1 (5 bases). Germline assignment: CDR1 MNHEY and CDR2 SVGAGI. The CDR3 is 13 amino acids. V lost 6 bases, J lost 4 bases, and 10 bases lay in between. CDR3 sequence (DNA): TGTGCCAGCAGCTTCGACAGTTACAATGAGCAGTTCTTC. The encoded protein is CASSFDSYNEQFF.

This rearrangement joins TRBV25-1 to TRBJ1-5, with a possible D match to TRBD1 (6 bases). Trimming pared 1 base from V and 3 bases from J, leaving 7 bases between. The CDR3 length is 14 residues. The germline V gene encodes CDR1 MGHDK and CDR2 SYGVNS. In nucleotides, the CDR3 is TGTGCCAGCAGTGAATCAGGGGTCAATCAGCCCCAGCATTTT. It yields the protein CASSESGVNQPQHF.

This clone showed up just a few times. The chain recombines TRBV30 with TRBJ2-1, with D possibly TRBD2 on 6 matching bases. V lost 2 bases, J lost 10 bases, and 24 bases lay in between. The CDR3 covers 16 residues. CDR1 is GTSNPN, CDR2 SVGIG, per germline (reference sequence). CDR3 bases: TGTGCCTGGAGTCCACCTTTATCCGGGACTCCCTTGGAGCAGTTCTTC. Translated: CAWSPPLSGTPLEQFF.

The rearrangement joins TRBV5-5 to TRBJ1-6; D call uncertain. The CDR3 extends over 14 amino acids. CDR1 SGHKS and CDR2 YYEKEE come from the germline V gene (reference sequence). V was cut by 1 base and J by 7 bases, with 9 bases left in between. CDR3: CASSLLQVNSPLHF. The CDR3 DNA is TGTGCCAGCAGCTTGCTTCAGGTGAATTCACCCCTCCACTTT.

The rearrangement joins TRBV7-9 to TRBJ1-4; D is uncertain. Trimming removed 5 bases at V and 5 bases at J, with 15 bases between. Germline V gene data show CDR1 as SEHNR and CDR2 as FQNEAQ (reference sequence). This CDR3 contains 15 residues. The CDR3 loop reads CASSTAPSGNEKLFF. As DNA, the CDR3 is TGTGCCAGCAGCACAGCCCCCTCTGGGAATGAAAAACTGTTTTTT.

This rearrangement joins TRBV19 to TRBJ2-3; a possible D gene is TRBD1 (7 bases). CDR3 length equals 15 residues. The V gene's germline CDR1 is LNHDA and CDR2 SQIVND (reference sequence). Trimming removed 7 bases at V and 2 bases at J, with 16 bases between. DNA of the CDR3: TGTGCCAGTACCCCACAGGGGACTTCCACAGATACGCAGTATTTT. The encoded protein is CASTPQGTSTDTQYF. Variable domain in full (rest from reference TRBV19 and TRBJ2-3): DGGITQSPKYLFRKEGQNVTLSCEQNLNHDAMYWYRQDPGQGLRLIYYSQIVNDFQKGDIAEGYSVSREKKESFPLTVTSAQKNPTAFYLCASTPQGTSTDTQYFGPGTRLTVL.

The chain recombines TRBV6-1 with TRBJ1-2, with 7 bases aligning to TRBD1. The CDR3 length is 14 residues. Germline V lookup: CDR1 MNHNS, CDR2 SASEGT. Trimming removed 2 bases from V and 8 bases from J; junction bases left unmatched: 8. The CDR3 sequence is CASSEIDREGGYTF. CDR3 bases: TGTGCCAGCAGTGAAATCGACAGGGAAGGGGGCTACACCTTC.

This chain links TRBV6-1 with TRBJ2-1, with D tentatively TRBD1 (5 bases). The CDR3 sequence is 12 residues long. CDR1 is MNHNS and CDR2 is SASEGT in the germline V gene. Deletions cut 3 bases from V and 12 bases from J, with 12 bases between. The CDR3 bases are TGTGCCAGCAGTGAGCAGGGAAGGGGGCAGTTCTTC. Protein: CASSEQGRGQFF.

The chain couples TRBV7-9 to TRBJ2-3; tentative D call: TRBD1 (6 bases). V was trimmed by 4 bases and J by 0 bases, leaving 11 bases between them. This CDR3 is built from 15 residues. Germline CDR1 is SEHNR and CDR2 is FQNEAQ (reference sequence). This CDR3 is CASSSNRESTDTQYF. The CDR3 DNA sequence: TGTGCCAGCAGCTCGAACAGGGAAAGCACAGATACGCAGTATTTT.

The CDR3 nucleotides are TGTGCCAGTAGTCCTGGGACTCAGAATCAGCCCCAGCATTTT. It is translated as CASSPGTQNQPQHF. The rearrangement joins TRBV19 to TRBJ1-5; possibly TRBD1 for D (5 bases). The CDR3 is 14 amino acids. Germline assignment: CDR1 LNHDA and CDR2 SQIVND (reference sequence). The V end lost 5 bases, the J end lost 4 bases, and 12 bases lay between the germline ends.

The V and J genes are TRBV29-1 and TRBJ2-3, with no clear D. Germline V gives CDR1 SQVTM, CDR2 ANQGSEA. The CDR3 length is 11 residues. As DNA, the CDR3 is TGCAGTCTGGGGTCCACAGATACGCAGTATTTT. Residues: CSLGSTDTQYF.

V usage is TRBV29-1 and J usage is TRBJ1-1; D is uncertain. Trimming took off 7 bases at V and 7 bases at J, with 16 bases between the two ends. CDR3 size: 12 residues. Germline CDR1 is SQVTM and CDR2 is ANQGSEA. The CDR3 is CSALGYSHEAFF. In DNA, the CDR3 is TGCAGCGCCTTAGGGTACAGCCATGAAGCTTTCTTT.

V and J are TRBV5-1 and TRBJ1-1, with D possibly matching TRBD1 (6 bases). V gave up 5 bases and J gave up 7 bases, with 18 bases separating them. This CDR3 has 14 residues. Germline V gene sequence: CDR1 SGHRS, CDR2 YFSETQ. The CDR3 DNA follows: TGCGCCAGCAGTCCTACAGGGATCGGGAGTGAAGCTTTCTTT. As protein: CASSPTGIGSEAFF. Complete variable domain (other parts from reference TRBV5-1 and TRBJ1-1): KAGVTQTPRYLIKTRGQQVTLSCSPISGHRSVSWYQQTPGQGLQFLFEYFSETQRNKGNFPGRFSGRQFSNSRSEMNVSTLELGDSALYLCASSPTGIGSEAFFGQGTRLTVV.

This clone was counted a few times. This chain joins TRBV7-9 and TRBJ1-5; D is unclear. The V gene lost 1 base and the J gene lost 1 base, with 17 bases spanning the gap. This CDR3 has 18 amino acids. Germline V CDR1 and CDR2: SEHNR, FQNEAQ (reference sequence). Here the CDR3 reads CASSLEGGRLSSNQPQHF. The CDR3 nucleotides read TGTGCCAGCAGCTTAGAGGGAGGGCGACTGTCCAGCAATCAGCCCCAGCATTTT. The full variable domain, its missing parts supplied by reference TRBV7-9 and TRBJ1-5, is DTGVSQNPRHKITKRGQNVTFRCDPISEHNRLYWYRQTLGQGPEFLTYFQNEAQLEKSRLLSDRFSAERPKGSFSTLEIQRTEQGDSAMYLCASSLEGGRLSSNQPQHFGDGTRLSIL.

J is TRBJ2-2 and V is TRBV27; weak D call: TRBD2 (7 bases). The V and J ends lost 2 bases and 4 bases respectively, with 17 bases between them. Germline V CDR1 and CDR2: MNHEY, SMNVEV (reference sequence). The CDR3 totals 17 residues. In nucleotides, the CDR3 is TGTGCCAGCAGTTTAATTCGTCGGGGGGCGGTCACCGGGGAGCTGTTTTTT. This sequence encodes CASSLIRRGAVTGELFF.

The chain recombines TRBV14 with TRBJ1-2, with 10 nucleotides matching TRBD1. This CDR3 has 18 residues. Germline V gene lookup returns CDR1 SGHDN and CDR2 FVKESK. V dropped 4 bases and J dropped 6; count of bases not matched to a gene: 17. The CDR3 protein is CASSRRPGQGPFEDGYTF. CDR3 nucleotides: TGTGCCAGCAGCCGGCGACCGGGACAGGGGCCTTTTGAGGATGGCTACACCTTC.

The V call is TRBV14, the J call TRBJ2-7; D perhaps matches TRBD2 (6 bases). Trimming left V 7 bases short and J 0 bases short, with 10 bases between. The CDR3 runs 13 residues. Looked up from germline, CDR1 is SGHDN and CDR2 is FVKESK. The chain's CDR3 is CASTAGRSYEQYF. In DNA, the CDR3 is TGTGCCAGCACAGCGGGCCGCTCCTACGAGCAGTACTTC.